This T cell receptor (beta chain) derives from a study of T cell responses to AZD1222 COVID-19 vaccine. V trimming: 6 bases; J trimming: 8 bases; junction bases outside the gene matches: 5. CDR3 size: 15 residues. Germline CDR1 and CDR2: MNHEY and SVGAGI. Turning to this clone: Its antigen is unknown.

The method was immunoSEQ multiplex PCR; TCRdb's version includes in-frame clones alone and lacks a portion of them. The sample lists 150,000 or so clones; about 81% were seen once. Broader study findings: Among spike-specific TCRs, nearly half reportedly target unmutated variant regions.

This receptor was identified in an adult in good health. Sequencing was performed on peripheral blood, taken on day 0 of MenACWY control vaccination. The chain links TRBV6-5 to TRBJ2-1; 15 bases match TRBD2. The CDR3 loop is CASSTGLAGGYEQFF. CDR3 nucleotide sequence: TGTGCCAGCAGCACCGGACTAGCGGGGGGGTATGAGCAGTTCTTC.